This T cell receptor beta chain was found in a study of blood T cell repertoires in COVID-19. V lost 4 bases, J lost 5 bases, and 7 bases stayed unmatched. Germline V gives CDR1 LGHDT, CDR2 YNNKEL (reference sequence). This CDR3 region has 15 residues. Source study methods: Amplification of reference gene primers provided the estimated nucleated cell counts. Here immunoSEQ multiplex PCR was the method, and the copy in TCRdb shows in-frame clones only, minus some. The DNA gave D and trimming, while V, J and clone size come from that table. Found here are some 90,000 clones, 70% to 90% of them singletons; the top ten hold roughly an eighth.

The V gene is TRBV3-1 (or the pseudogene TRBV3-2), the J gene TRBJ1-3, with 8 nucleotides matching TRBD1. Input material: peripheral blood. The source of this sequence is a human donor in a cohort sampled during active COVID-19. For the CDR3, the DNA is TGTGCCAGCAGCCTAGGCGGACAGGGACGAAACACCATATATTTT. Its protein is CASSLGGQGRNTIYF.